The next 5 T cell receptor beta chains were all read from a single sample in a study of T cell changes during pregnancy in multiple sclerosis. The protocol was immunoSEQ multiplex PCR, while the TCRdb copy is restricted to in-frame clones and leaves out a portion. The sample contains tens of thousands of clones, around 92% of which appear only once. The sequencing here drew on CD4+ T cells from peripheral blood mononuclear cells, taken after pregnancy. These receptors were obtained from a female donor with multiple sclerosis, enrolled in a pregnancy study.

The CDR3 sequence: CSGGGTGGRQDTEAFF. CDR3 in DNA: TGCAGCGGGGGGGGGACAGGGGGCCGACAGGACACTGAAGCTTTCTTT. This chain links TRBV29-1 with TRBJ1-1; 12 bases agree with TRBD1. Germline CDR1 is SQVTM and CDR2 is ANQGSEA. The CDR3 covers 16 residues. The junction had 12 bases not matched to a gene; V was cut back by 7 bases and J by 3 bases.

This chain uses TRBV7-2 with TRBJ2-1; 9 bases agree with TRBD2. The CDR3 spans 19 residues. J was trimmed by 0 bases and V by 1 base; bases with no gene match: 10. Germline lookup yields CDR1 SGHTA and CDR2 FQGNSA. DNA for the CDR3: TGTGCCAGCAGCTTAGTTGGCGGGGGGGACCTAAGCTCCTACAATGAGCAGTTCTTC. Encoded protein: CASSLVGGGDLSSYNEQFF. Based on the CDR3 plus reference TRBV7-2 and TRBJ2-1, the full variable domain is GAGVSQSPSNKVTEKGKDVELRCDPISGHTALYWYRQSLGQGLEFLIYFQGNSAPDKSGLPSDRFSAERTGGSVSTLTIQRTQQEDSAVYLCASSLVGGGDLSSYNEQFFGPGTRLTVL.

The genes are TRBV9 and TRBJ1-5, with 7 bases fitting TRBD1. Losses at the gene ends were 2 bases for V and 7 bases for J; bases not matched to a gene: 9. From germline, CDR1 is SGDLS and CDR2 YYNGEE. The CDR3 has 15 amino acids. The CDR3 DNA is TGTGCCAGCAGCGTTGGGACAGACGAGCTGCAGCCCCAGCATTTT. This translates into CASSVGTDELQPQHF. The full variable domain, completed using reference TRBV9 and TRBJ1-5, is DSGVTQTPKHLITATGQRVTLRCSPRSGDLSVYWYQQSLDQGLQFLIQYYNGEERAKGNILERFSAQQFPDLHSELNLSSLELGDSALYFCASSVGTDELQPQHFGDGTRLSIL.

The rearrangement uses TRBV4-1 and TRBJ1-1; D is uncertain. The V end was cut by 0 bases, the J end by 1 base, with 9 bases between. The CDR3 runs to 15 residues. Germline V CDR1 and CDR2: MGHRA, YSYEKL. CDR3: CASSQDERRNTEAFF. The CDR3 DNA reads as TGCGCCAGCAGCCAAGATGAGAGGAGGAACACTGAAGCTTTCTTT.

The sample holds one count of this clone. The rearrangement joins TRBV29-1 to TRBJ2-5, with a possible D match to TRBD1 (5 bases). This CDR3 contains 14 residues. Germline assignment: CDR1 SQVTM and CDR2 ANQGSEA. The V and J ends lost 4 bases and 1 base respectively, with 13 bases between them. The CDR3 coding sequence is TGCAGCGTTGTAGACAGCGCCGTCCAAGAGACCCAGTACTTC. Translation gives CSVVDSAVQETQYF. Full variable domain (remainder filled in from reference TRBV29-1 and TRBJ2-5): SAVISQKPSRDICQRGTSLTIQCQVDSQVTMMFWYRQQPGQSLTLIATANQGSEATYESGFVIDKFPISRPNLTFSTLTVSNMSPEDSSIYLCSVVDSAVQETQYFGPGTRLLVL.